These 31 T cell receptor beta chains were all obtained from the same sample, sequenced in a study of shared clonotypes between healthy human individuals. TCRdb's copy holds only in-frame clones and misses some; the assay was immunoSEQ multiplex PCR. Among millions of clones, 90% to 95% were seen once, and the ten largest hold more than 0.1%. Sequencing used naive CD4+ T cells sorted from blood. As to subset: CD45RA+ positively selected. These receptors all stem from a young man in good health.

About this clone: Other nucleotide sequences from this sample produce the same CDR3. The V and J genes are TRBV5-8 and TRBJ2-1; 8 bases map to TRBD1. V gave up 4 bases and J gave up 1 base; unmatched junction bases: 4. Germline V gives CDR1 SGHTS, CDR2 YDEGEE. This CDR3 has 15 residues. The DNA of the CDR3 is TGTGCCAGCAGCCTCACAGGGGGTTCCTACAATGAGCAGTTCTTC. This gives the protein CASSLTGGSYNEQFF.

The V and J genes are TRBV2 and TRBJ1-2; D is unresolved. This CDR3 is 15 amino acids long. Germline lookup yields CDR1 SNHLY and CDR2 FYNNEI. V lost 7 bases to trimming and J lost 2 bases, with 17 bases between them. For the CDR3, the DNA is TGTGCCAGCACCGAGGCGGTGGCAGGAAACTATGGCTACACCTTC. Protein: CASTEAVAGNYGYTF.

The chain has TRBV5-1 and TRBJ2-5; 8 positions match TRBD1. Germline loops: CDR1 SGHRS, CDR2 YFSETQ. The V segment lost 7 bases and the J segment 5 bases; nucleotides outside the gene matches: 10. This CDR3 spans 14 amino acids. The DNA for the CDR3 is TGCGCCAGCGGACCGACAGGGGCTTATGAGACCCAGTACTTC. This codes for CASGPTGAYETQYF.

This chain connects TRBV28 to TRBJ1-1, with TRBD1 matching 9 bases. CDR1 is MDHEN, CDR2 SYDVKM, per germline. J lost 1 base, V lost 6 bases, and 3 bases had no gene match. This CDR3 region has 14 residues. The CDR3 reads CASRGTGTNTEAFF. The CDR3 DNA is TGTGCCAGCAGGGGGACAGGGACGAACACTGAAGCTTTCTTT.

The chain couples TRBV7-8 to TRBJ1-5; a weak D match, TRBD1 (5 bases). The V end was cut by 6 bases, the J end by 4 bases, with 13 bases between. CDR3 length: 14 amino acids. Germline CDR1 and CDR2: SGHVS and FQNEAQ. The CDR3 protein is CASSGGGGNQPQHF. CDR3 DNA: TGTGCCAGCAGTGGGGGTGGGGGAAATCAGCCCCAGCATTTT.

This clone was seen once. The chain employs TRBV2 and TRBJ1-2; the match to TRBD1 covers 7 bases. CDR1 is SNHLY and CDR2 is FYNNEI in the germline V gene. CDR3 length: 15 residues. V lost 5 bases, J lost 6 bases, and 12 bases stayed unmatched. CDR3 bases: TGTGCCAGCAGTATGACCGGACAGGAACTGAATGGCTACACCTTC. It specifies CASSMTGQELNGYTF.

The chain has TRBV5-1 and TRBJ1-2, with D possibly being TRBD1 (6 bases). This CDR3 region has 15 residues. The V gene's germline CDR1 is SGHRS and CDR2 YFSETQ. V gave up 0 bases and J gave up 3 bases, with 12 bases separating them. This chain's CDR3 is CASSLGQGRDYGYTF. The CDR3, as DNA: TGCGCCAGCAGCTTGGGTCAGGGGCGAGACTATGGCTACACCTTC.

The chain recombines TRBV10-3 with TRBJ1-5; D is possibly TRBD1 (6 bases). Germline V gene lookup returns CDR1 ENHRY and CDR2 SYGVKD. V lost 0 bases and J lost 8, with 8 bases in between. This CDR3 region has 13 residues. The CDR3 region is CAISESSGEPQHF. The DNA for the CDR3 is TGTGCCATCAGTGAGTCGTCAGGGGAGCCCCAGCATTTT.

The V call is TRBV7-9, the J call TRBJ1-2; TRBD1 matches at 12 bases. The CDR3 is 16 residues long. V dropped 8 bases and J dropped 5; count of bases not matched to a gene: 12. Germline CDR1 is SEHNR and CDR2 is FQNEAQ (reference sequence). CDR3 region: CASGMGQGAGWYGYTF. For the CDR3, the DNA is TGTGCCAGCGGCATGGGACAGGGGGCAGGATGGTATGGCTACACCTTC. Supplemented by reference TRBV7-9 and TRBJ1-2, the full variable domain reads DTGVSQNPRHKITKRGQNVTFRCDPISEHNRLYWYRQTLGQGPEFLTYFQNEAQLEKSRLLSDRFSAERPKGSFSTLEIQRTEQGDSAMYLCASGMGQGAGWYGYTFGSGTRLTVV.

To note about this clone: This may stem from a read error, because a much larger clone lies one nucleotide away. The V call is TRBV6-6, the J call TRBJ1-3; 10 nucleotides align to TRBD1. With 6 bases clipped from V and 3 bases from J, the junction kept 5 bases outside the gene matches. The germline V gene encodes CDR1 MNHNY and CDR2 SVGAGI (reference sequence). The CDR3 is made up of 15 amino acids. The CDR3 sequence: CASRRQGADGNTIYF. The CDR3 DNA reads TGTGCCAGCAGACGACAGGGGGCTGATGGAAACACCATATATTTT.

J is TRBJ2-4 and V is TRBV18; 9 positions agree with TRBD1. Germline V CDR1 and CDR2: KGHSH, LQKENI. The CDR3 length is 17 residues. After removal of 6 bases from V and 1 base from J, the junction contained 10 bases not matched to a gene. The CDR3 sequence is CASSPRRDRVAKNIQYF. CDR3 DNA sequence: TGTGCCAGCTCCCCCAGACGGGACAGGGTTGCCAAAAACATTCAGTACTTC.

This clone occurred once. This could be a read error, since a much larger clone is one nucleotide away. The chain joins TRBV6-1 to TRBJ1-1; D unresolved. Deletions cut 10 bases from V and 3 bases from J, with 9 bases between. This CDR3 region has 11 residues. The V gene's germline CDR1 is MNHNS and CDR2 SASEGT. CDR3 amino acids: CATRPDTEAFF. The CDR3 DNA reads TGTGCCACTCGTCCGGACACTGAAGCTTTCTTT.

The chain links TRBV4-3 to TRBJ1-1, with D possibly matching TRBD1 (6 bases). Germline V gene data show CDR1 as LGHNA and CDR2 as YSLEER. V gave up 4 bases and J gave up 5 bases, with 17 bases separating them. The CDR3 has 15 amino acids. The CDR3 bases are TGCGCCAGCAGCCCCGTACAGGGAATGGGAACTGAAGCTTTCTTT. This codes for CASSPVQGMGTEAFF.

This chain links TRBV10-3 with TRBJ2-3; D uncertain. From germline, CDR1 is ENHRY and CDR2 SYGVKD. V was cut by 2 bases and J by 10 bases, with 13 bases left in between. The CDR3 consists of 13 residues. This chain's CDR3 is CAISEDKVVAQYF. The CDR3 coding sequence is TGTGCCATCAGTGAGGATAAGGTGGTGGCGCAGTATTTT.

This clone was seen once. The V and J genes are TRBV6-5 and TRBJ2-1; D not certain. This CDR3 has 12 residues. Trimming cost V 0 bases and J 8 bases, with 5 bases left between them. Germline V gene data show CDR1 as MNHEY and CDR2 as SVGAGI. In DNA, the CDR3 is TGTGCCAGCAGTTACTCTATGCATGAGCAGTTCTTC. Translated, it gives CASSYSMHEQFF.

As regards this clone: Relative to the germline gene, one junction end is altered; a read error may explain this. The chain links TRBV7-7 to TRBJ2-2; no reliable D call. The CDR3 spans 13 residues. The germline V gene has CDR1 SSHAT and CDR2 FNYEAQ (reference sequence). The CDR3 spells CASSPYHTGELFF. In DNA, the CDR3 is TGTGCTAGCAGCCCGTACCACACCGGGGAGCTGTTTTTT. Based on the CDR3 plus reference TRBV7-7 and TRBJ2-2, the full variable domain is GAGVSQSPRYKVTKRGQDVTLRCDPISSHATLYWYQQALGQGPEFLTYFNYEAQPDKSGLPSDRFSAERPEGSISTLTIQRTEQRDSAMYRCASSPYHTGELFFGEGSRLTVL.

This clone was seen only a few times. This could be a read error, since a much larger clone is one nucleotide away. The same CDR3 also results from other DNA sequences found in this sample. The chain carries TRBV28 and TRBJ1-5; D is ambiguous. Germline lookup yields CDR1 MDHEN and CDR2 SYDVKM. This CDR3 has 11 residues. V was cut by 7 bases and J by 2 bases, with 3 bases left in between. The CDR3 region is CASKGNQPQHF. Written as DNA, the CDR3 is TGTGCCAGCAAGGGCAATCAGCCCCAGCATTTT.

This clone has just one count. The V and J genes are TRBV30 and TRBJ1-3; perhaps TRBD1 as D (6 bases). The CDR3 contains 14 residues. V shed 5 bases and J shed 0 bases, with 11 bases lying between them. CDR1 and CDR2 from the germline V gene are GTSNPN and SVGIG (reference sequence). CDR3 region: CAWQQGLSGNTIYF. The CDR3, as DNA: TGTGCCTGGCAACAGGGTCTCTCTGGAAACACCATATATTTT. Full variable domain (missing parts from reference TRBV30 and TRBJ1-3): SQTIHQWPATLVQPVGSPLSLECTVEGTSNPNLYWYRQAAGRGLQLLFYSVGIGQISSEVPQNLSASRPQDRQFILSSKKLLLSDSGFYLCAWQQGLSGNTIYFGEGSWLTVV.

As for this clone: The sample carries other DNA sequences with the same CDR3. CDR3 loop: CASRDSSGNTIYF. CDR3 DNA: TGTGCCAGCCGGGACTCGTCTGGAAACACCATATATTTT. V and J are TRBV27 and TRBJ1-3; D might be TRBD1 (5 bases). Trimming removed 8 bases at V and 1 base at J, with 9 bases between. The CDR3 is 13 amino acids. CDR1 is MNHEY, CDR2 SMNVEV, per germline (reference sequence).

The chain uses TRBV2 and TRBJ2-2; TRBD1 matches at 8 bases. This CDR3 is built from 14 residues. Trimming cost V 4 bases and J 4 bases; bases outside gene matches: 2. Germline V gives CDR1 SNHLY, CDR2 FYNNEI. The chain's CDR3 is CASSVQGATGELFF. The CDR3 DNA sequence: TGTGCCAGCAGTGTGCAGGGGGCCACCGGGGAGCTGTTTTTT.

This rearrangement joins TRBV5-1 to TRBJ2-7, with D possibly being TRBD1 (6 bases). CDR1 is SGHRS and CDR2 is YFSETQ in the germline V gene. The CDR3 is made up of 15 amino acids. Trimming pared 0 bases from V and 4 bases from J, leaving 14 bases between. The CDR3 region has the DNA TGCGCCAGCAGCTTGGTCAGGGGCCTAAGGTACGAGCAGTACTTC. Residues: CASSLVRGLRYEQYF.

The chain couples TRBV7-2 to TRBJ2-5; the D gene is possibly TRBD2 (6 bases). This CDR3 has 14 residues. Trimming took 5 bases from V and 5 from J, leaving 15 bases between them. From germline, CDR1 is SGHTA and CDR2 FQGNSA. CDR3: CASSPRRVFETQYF. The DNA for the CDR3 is TGTGCCAGCAGCCCCCGGAGGGTGTTCGAGACCCAGTACTTC.

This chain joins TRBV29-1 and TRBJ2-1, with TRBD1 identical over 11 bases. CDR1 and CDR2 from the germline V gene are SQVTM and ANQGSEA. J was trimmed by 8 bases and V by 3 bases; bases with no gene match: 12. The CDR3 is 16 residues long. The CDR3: CSVDRWTGGLRDEQFF. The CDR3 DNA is TGCAGCGTTGATAGATGGACAGGGGGCCTTAGGGATGAGCAGTTCTTC.

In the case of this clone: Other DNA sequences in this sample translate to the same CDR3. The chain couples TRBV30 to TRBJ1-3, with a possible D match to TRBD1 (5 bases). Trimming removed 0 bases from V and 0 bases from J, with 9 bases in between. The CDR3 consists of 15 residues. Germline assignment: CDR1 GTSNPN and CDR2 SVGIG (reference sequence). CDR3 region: CAWSVRQGSGNTIYF. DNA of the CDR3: TGTGCCTGGAGTGTACGGCAGGGCTCTGGAAACACCATATATTTT.

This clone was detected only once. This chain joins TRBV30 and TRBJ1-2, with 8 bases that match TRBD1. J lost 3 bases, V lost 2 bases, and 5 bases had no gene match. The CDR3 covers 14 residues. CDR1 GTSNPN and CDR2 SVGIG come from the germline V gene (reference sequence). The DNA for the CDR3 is TGTGCCTGGAGTCCGTGGACAGGGCACTATGGCTACACCTTC. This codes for CAWSPWTGHYGYTF. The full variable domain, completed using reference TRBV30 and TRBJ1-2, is SQTIHQWPATLVQPVGSPLSLECTVEGTSNPNLYWYRQAAGRGLQLLFYSVGIGQISSEVPQNLSASRPQDRQFILSSKKLLLSDSGFYLCAWSPWTGHYGYTFGSGTRLTVV.

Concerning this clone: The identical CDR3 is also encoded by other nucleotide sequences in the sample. CDR3 amino acids: CAWRGGGNQPQHF. Written as DNA, the CDR3 is TGTGCCTGGAGAGGAGGGGGCAATCAGCCCCAGCATTTT. V gene TRBV30 combines with J gene TRBJ1-5, with D maybe TRBD1 (5 bases). V gave up 3 bases and J gave up 2 bases, with 8 bases separating them. The CDR3 consists of 13 residues. Germline V gene data show CDR1 as GTSNPN and CDR2 as SVGIG (reference sequence).

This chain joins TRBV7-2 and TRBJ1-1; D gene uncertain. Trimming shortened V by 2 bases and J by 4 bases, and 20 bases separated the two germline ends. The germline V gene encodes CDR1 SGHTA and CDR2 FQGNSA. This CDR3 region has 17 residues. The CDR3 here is CASSLWRSRARATEAFF. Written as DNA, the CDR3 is TGTGCCAGCAGCTTATGGCGATCAAGGGCTCGCGCCACTGAAGCTTTCTTT.

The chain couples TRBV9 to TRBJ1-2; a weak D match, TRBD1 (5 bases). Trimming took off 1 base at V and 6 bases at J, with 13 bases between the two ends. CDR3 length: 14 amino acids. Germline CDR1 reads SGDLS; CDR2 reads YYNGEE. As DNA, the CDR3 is TGTGCCAGCAGCGTAACCGGGACGACTGATGGCTACACCTTC. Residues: CASSVTGTTDGYTF.

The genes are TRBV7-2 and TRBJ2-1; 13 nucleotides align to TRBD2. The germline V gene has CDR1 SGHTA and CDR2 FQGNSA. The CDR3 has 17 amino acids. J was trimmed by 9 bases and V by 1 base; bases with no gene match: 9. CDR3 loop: CASSLGPGTSGNGEQFF. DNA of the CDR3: TGTGCCAGCAGCTTAGGGCCCGGGACTAGCGGGAACGGTGAGCAGTTCTTC.

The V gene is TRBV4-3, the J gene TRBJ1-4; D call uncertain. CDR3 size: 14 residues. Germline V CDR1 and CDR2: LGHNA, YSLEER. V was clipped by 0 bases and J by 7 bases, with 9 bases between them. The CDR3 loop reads CASSQDLNPEKLFF. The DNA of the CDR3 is TGCGCCAGCAGCCAAGATCTAAACCCTGAAAAACTGTTTTTT.

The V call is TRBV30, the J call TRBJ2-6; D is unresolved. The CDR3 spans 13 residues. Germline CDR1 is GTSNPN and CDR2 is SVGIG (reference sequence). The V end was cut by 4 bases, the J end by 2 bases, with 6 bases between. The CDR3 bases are TGTGCCTGGAAAGTGGCTGGGGCCAACGTCCTGACTTTC. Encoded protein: CAWKVAGANVLTF.